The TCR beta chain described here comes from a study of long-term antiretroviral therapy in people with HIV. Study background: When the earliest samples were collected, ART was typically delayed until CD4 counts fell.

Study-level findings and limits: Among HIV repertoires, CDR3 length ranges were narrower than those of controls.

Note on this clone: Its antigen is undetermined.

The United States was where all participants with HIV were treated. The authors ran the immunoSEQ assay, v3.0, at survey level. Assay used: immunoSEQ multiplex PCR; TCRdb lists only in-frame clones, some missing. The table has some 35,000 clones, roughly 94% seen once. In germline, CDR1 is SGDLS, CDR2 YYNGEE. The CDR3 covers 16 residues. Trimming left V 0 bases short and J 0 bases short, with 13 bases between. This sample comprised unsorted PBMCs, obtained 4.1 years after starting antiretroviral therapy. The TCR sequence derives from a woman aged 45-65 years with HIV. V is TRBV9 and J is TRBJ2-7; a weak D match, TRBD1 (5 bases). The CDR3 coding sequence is TGTGCCAGCAGCGTAGCTACCAGGGCTAGCTCCTACGAGCAGTACTTC. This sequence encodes CASSVATRASSYEQYF.